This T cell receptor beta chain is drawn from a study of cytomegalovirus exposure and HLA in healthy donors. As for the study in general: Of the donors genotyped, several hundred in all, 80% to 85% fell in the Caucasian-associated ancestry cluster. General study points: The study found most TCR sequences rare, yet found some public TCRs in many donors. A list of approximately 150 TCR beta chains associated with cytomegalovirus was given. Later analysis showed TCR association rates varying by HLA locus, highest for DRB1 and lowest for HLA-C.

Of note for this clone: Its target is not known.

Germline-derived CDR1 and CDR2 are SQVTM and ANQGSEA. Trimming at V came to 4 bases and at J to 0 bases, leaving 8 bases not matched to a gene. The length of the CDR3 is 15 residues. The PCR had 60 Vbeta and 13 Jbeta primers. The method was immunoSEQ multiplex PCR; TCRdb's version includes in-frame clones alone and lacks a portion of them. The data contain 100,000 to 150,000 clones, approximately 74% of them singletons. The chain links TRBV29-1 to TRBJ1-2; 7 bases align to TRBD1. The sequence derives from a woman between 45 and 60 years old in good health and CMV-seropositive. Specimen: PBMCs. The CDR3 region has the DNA TGCAGCGTTGCGTCGGGGACAGAACCTAACTATGGCTACACCTTC. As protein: CSVASGTEPNYGYTF.